Sequencing of this T cell receptor (beta chain) was carried out in a study of blood T cells in healthy people across ages. Alongside a J-beta primer mix, a sample-barcoded 5' primer served in a second PCR lasting about 6 to 12 cycles. A template-switch adaptor that had 12 random nucleotides put a tag on each cDNA molecule. A single record per CDR3 protein comes from TCRdb applying MiXCR to the 5' RACE reads. The sample carries over 500,000 distinct CDR3 sequences, about 51% recorded once. With regard to this clonotype: Its antigen remains unknown.

Trimming removed 9 bases from V and 2 bases from J, with 18 bases in between. The CDR3 is 15 amino acids. General study findings and limits: Significant beta diversity loss was already apparent by age approximately 42, declining roughly linearly. CMV status of donors was not determined, possibly confounding expanded clonotype changes.

The chain carries TRBV12-3 or TRBV12-4 and TRBJ2-3; no clear D. This TCR was sampled from a woman aged 80 or older in good health. Sequenced: blood. In DNA, the CDR3 is TGTGCCAGTCAGAAGGACGATGACTTCACAGATACGCAGTATTTT. Translating gives CASQKDDDFTDTQYF.